The present TCR beta chain was sequenced within a study of T cells expressing NK-cell markers. The overall study: In sorted CD3+CD56+NKG2C+, CD3+CD56+NKG2C- and CD3+CD56-NKG2C+ T cells, TCR beta repertoires were obtained. There were seven HCMV-seropositive donors and one seronegative donor among the eight sequenced. General study points: In a handful of donors, dominant clonotypes made up roughly 28.3-65% of CD3+CD56-NKG2C+ cells. Over 5 donors carried dominant NKG2C+ clonotypes that made up roughly 1.0-7.5% of their CD8+ T cells.

The CDR3 has 13 amino acids. In the case of this clonotype: Its antigen is unidentified.

Using the 5' RACE reads, TCRdb records one entry per CDR3 protein without DNA. The sample has some 460,000 distinct CDR3 sequences; the top ten hold under 1.5%. This clonotype was obtained from a woman between 50 and 59 years old in good health. This chain connects TRBV12-3 or TRBV12-4 to TRBJ2-2. Sequences were obtained from blood T cells: a sorted CD56 or NKG2C T cell subset, CD4+ or CD8+ T cells, or bulk PBMC T cells (not recorded which). CDR3 residues: CASSRIYTGELFF.